Presented here are 16 T cell receptor beta chains from one specimen sequenced in a study of blood T cell repertoires in COVID-19. The assay was immunoSEQ multiplex PCR, and TCRdb's table has in-frame clones only and misses some. This sample has around 390,000 clones; roughly 89% occur once, and the top ten carry roughly 9.4%. Sequencing was carried out using PBMCs or T cells enriched from blood (not recorded which). Source of these receptors: a woman in her forties or fifties who had recovered from COVID-19.

This clone was observed a few times. V gene TRBV5-6 combines with J gene TRBJ2-7, with no clear D. Looked up from germline, CDR1 is SGHDT and CDR2 is YYEEEE. The CDR3 is 14 amino acids. Trimming shortened V by 1 base and J by 1 base, and 9 bases separated the two germline ends. In nucleotides, the CDR3 is TGTGCCAGCAGCTTGCTGCCAGGTTCCTACGAGCAGTACTTC. It encodes CASSLLPGSYEQYF.

This chain joins TRBV29-1 and TRBJ1-1; 8 positions match TRBD1. Trimming took 0 bases from V and 4 from J; bases not matched to a gene: 1. The CDR3 has 13 residues. Germline V gives CDR1 SQVTM, CDR2 ANQGSEA. The CDR3, as DNA: TGCAGCGTTGAAGAACAGGGGGGCACTGAAGCTTTCTTT. As protein: CSVEEQGGTEAFF.

The chain employs TRBV13 and TRBJ1-2, with TRBD1 as a possible D gene (5 bases). Germline V lookup: CDR1 PRHDT, CDR2 FYEKMQ (reference sequence). The CDR3 has 20 residues. Between the trimmed V and J ends, which lost 0 bases and 2 bases, there was a span of 25 bases. The CDR3 loop is CASSLGHVGDSRGGNYGYTF. CDR3 DNA sequence: TGTGCCAGCAGCTTAGGTCATGTGGGGGACTCGCGAGGCGGGAACTATGGCTACACCTTC.

The chain has TRBV2 and TRBJ1-6, with D unresolved. V was clipped by 7 bases and J by 7 bases, with 14 bases between them. CDR3 length: 14 residues. The germline V gene has CDR1 SNHLY and CDR2 FYNNEI. CDR3 DNA: TGTGCCAGCATGGTGGAGAGAGGGAATTCACCCCTCCACTTT. Translated: CASMVERGNSPLHF.

This rearrangement joins TRBV7-2 to TRBJ1-5; 8 nucleotides agree with TRBD1. Trimming cost V 1 base and J 7 bases; bases outside gene matches: 9. CDR3 length: 16 residues. Germline lookup yields CDR1 SGHTA and CDR2 FQGNSA. The CDR3 region is CASSLGLQGGEQPQHF. CDR3 coding DNA: TGTGCCAGCAGCTTAGGGCTACAGGGGGGAGAACAGCCCCAGCATTTT.

This clone was detected only once. The genes are TRBV6-2 or TRBV6-3 and TRBJ2-2; a possible D gene is TRBD2 (6 bases). V dropped 5 bases and J dropped 1 base, with 17 bases sitting between them. This CDR3 contains 17 residues. Germline V CDR1 and CDR2: MNHEY, SVGEGT. In DNA form, the CDR3 reads TGTGCCAGCAGTCTCCCCCCGTTGGGGGGGAACACCGGGGAGCTGTTTTTT. Amino acids: CASSLPPLGGNTGELFF.

The rearrangement joins TRBV6-6 to TRBJ1-1, with 11 bases identical to TRBD1. The ends lost 8 bases at V and 11 bases at J; junction bases unmatched: 7. Per germline, CDR1 MNHNY and CDR2 SVGAGI (reference sequence). This CDR3 contains 12 residues. CDR3 loop: CASGQGARGAFF. As DNA, the CDR3 is TGTGCCAGCGGACAGGGGGCGCGAGGGGCTTTCTTT.

The chain combines TRBV7-9 with TRBJ1-3; 7 nucleotides match TRBD1. Losses at the gene ends were 5 bases for V and 2 bases for J; bases not matched to a gene: 6. In germline, CDR1 is SEHNR, CDR2 FQNEAQ (reference sequence). The CDR3 loop spans 15 amino acids. The CDR3 loop is CASSIRTGPGNTIYF. In DNA, the CDR3 is TGTGCCAGCAGCATCAGGACAGGCCCTGGAAACACCATATATTTT.

This clone was seen just once. The rearrangement links TRBV7-2 to TRBJ1-3; unclear D gene. The V gene's germline CDR1 is SGHTA and CDR2 FQGNSA. This CDR3 comprises 16 residues. Trimming shortened V by 2 bases and J by 0 bases, and 11 bases separated the two germline ends. The CDR3 reads CASSLIPGGSGNTIYF. The CDR3 DNA reads as TGTGCCAGCAGCTTAATTCCGGGAGGCTCTGGAAACACCATATATTTT.

The chain employs TRBV18 and TRBJ1-5; the match to TRBD1 covers 8 bases. The V and J ends lost 2 bases and 7 bases, in that order; junction bases with no gene match: 7. CDR1 is KGHSH, CDR2 LQKENI, per germline. This CDR3 comprises 15 residues. CDR3 DNA sequence: TGTGCCAGCTCACCAAACAGGGGGATCGGACAGCCCCAGCATTTT. It translates to CASSPNRGIGQPQHF.

This clone was observed at least ten times. This chain joins TRBV5-8 and TRBJ2-3, with TRBD2 as a possible D gene (5 bases). This CDR3 has 15 residues. CDR1 is SGHTS, CDR2 YDEGEE, per germline. V was trimmed by 3 bases and J by 1 base, leaving 12 bases between them. The CDR3 nucleotides read TGTGCCAGCAGCTGGACTGGGGTCGGCACAGATACGCAGTATTTT. It translates to CASSWTGVGTDTQYF.

The chain carries TRBV10-3 and TRBJ2-5, with 7 bases matching TRBD1. The ends lost 8 bases at V and 4 bases at J; junction bases unmatched: 4. Germline CDR1 and CDR2: ENHRY and SYGVKD. The CDR3 is 12 residues long. In DNA, the CDR3 is TGTGCCATCCGGGACAGTCGAGAGACCCAGTACTTC. It translates to CAIRDSRETQYF.

V and J are TRBV19 and TRBJ1-3; 7 bases align to TRBD1. The CDR3 is made up of 15 amino acids. CDR1 and CDR2 from the germline V gene are LNHDA and SQIVND (reference sequence). Trimming cost V 4 bases and J 3 bases; bases outside gene matches: 6. The CDR3 region is CASSTRGRGGNTIYF. In DNA, the CDR3 is TGTGCCAGTAGTACGAGGGGGCGAGGTGGAAACACCATATATTTT.

The DNA for the CDR3 is TGCGCCAGCAGCCCCACCGGATCCGGGGACTATGGCTACACCTTC. Translated, it gives CASSPTGSGDYGYTF. The chain is built from TRBV4-1 and TRBJ1-2; D ambiguous. The V gene's germline CDR1 is MGHRA and CDR2 YSYEKL. The CDR3 sequence is 15 residues long. V was cut by 4 bases and J by 3 bases, with 15 bases left in between.

The chain links TRBV12-3 or TRBV12-4 to TRBJ2-1; TRBD2 is a possible D gene (8 bases). This CDR3 has 13 residues. V was shortened by 7 bases and J by 9 bases, with 16 bases between the two germline ends. The CDR3 nucleotides are TGTGCCAGCACCCGGGAGGGGGCGGCTGAGCAGTTCTTC. This encodes CASTREGAAEQFF.

The chain uses TRBV5-6 and TRBJ1-2; TRBD1 might be the D (5 bases). This CDR3 is built from 15 residues. Germline loops: CDR1 SGHDT, CDR2 YYEEEE. V lost 3 bases and J lost 4, with 16 bases in between. DNA for the CDR3: TGTGCCAGCAGCTGGGGTGGGGCGGATATCTATGGCTACACCTTC. Amino acid sequence: CASSWGGADIYGYTF.